Listed below are T cell receptor beta chains from one sample, sequenced in a study of OX40 agonist ivuxolimab in advanced cancers. This table comes from immunoSEQ multiplex PCR, and its TCRdb copy is limited to in-frame clones, with some not included. The sample lists about 73,000 clones; about 87% were seen once. Sample: CD4+ or CD8+ T cells sorted from blood, taken in a trial of the OX40 agonist ivuxolimab. Every receptor here comes from an adult with an advanced solid tumor such as melanoma, head and neck, liver or kidney cancer. The CDR3 runs from the conserved cysteine through the conserved F or W. D genes are given only for firm matches. The size entry is marked missing in some rows and otherwise reads once, few, many or a size class.

CDR3aa: CASRTKYGPLWGGYTF
CDR3nt: TGCGCCAGCAGAACAAAGTACGGCCCCCTTTGGGGAGGCTACACCTTC
j_gene: TRBJ1-2
v_gene: TRBV23-1
abundance: .
d_gene: .

CDR3aa: CASSQVEAGVEDTQYF
CDR3nt: TGCGCCAGCAGCCAGGTGGAAGCGGGAGTGGAAGATACGCAGTATTTT
j_gene: TRBJ2-3
v_gene: TRBV4-1
abundance: .
d_gene: TRBD2

CDR3aa: CASSRTTSGEQYF
CDR3nt: TGTGCCAGCAGCCGAACAACTAGCGGCGAGCAGTACTTC
j_gene: TRBJ2-7
v_gene: TRBV7-9
abundance: .
d_gene: TRBD2

CDR3aa: CASSLQGAGLETQYF
CDR3nt: TGTGCCAGCAGCCTACAGGGGGCTGGTTTGGAGACCCAGTACTTC
j_gene: TRBJ2-5
v_gene: TRBV5-4
abundance: .
d_gene: TRBD1

CDR3aa: CASTLGPAGELFF
CDR3nt: TGTGCCAGCACCCTCGGCCCCGCCGGGGAGCTGTTTTTT
j_gene: TRBJ2-2
v_gene: TRBV11-3
abundance: .
d_gene: .

CDR3aa: CAISKGQGLNTEAFF
CDR3nt: TGTGCCATCAGCAAAGGACAGGGCTTGAACACTGAAGCTTTCTTT
j_gene: TRBJ1-1
v_gene: TRBV10-3
abundance: .
d_gene: TRBD1

CDR3aa: CATSRGSGSPAYEQYF
CDR3nt: TGTGCCACCAGCAGAGGTAGCGGGAGCCCCGCCTACGAGCAGTACTTC
j_gene: TRBJ2-7
v_gene: TRBV15
abundance: .
d_gene: TRBD2

CDR3aa: CASSPNPGASGLYEQYF
CDR3nt: TGTGCCAGCAGTCCGAACCCCGGGGCTAGCGGTCTGTACGAGCAGTACTTC
j_gene: TRBJ2-7
v_gene: TRBV27
abundance: .
d_gene: TRBD2

CDR3aa: CAISDPNQPQHF
CDR3nt: TGTGCCATCAGTGACCCGAATCAGCCCCAGCATTTT
j_gene: TRBJ1-5
v_gene: TRBV10-3
abundance: .
d_gene: .

CDR3aa: CASSSVWRREQYF
CDR3nt: TGTGCCAGCAGTTCTGTTTGGAGGCGCGAGCAGTACTTC
j_gene: TRBJ2-7
v_gene: TRBV2
abundance: .
d_gene: .

CDR3aa: CASRPGGRTGELFF
CDR3nt: TGCGCCAGCAGGCCGGGGGGCAGGACCGGGGAGCTGTTTTTT
j_gene: TRBJ2-2
v_gene: TRBV5-1
abundance: few
d_gene: .

CDR3aa: CASSPQGTQYF
CDR3nt: TGTGCCAGCAGTCCGCAAGGGACCCAGTACTTC
j_gene: TRBJ2-5
v_gene: TRBV2
abundance: .
d_gene: .

CDR3aa: CASSDTGTVPGELFF
CDR3nt: TGTGCCAGCAGCGATACCGGGACAGTGCCGGGGGAGCTGTTTTTT
j_gene: TRBJ2-2
v_gene: TRBV7-3
abundance: .
d_gene: TRBD1

CDR3aa: CASSVAPTWGEQYF
CDR3nt: TGTGCCAGCAGCGTAGCCCCAACCTGGGGCGAGCAGTACTTC
j_gene: TRBJ2-7
v_gene: TRBV9
abundance: .
d_gene: .

CDR3aa: CASRKRFYNEQFF
CDR3nt: TGTGCCAGTAGGAAGCGGTTCTACAATGAGCAGTTCTTC
j_gene: TRBJ2-1
v_gene: TRBV19
abundance: few
d_gene: .

CDR3aa: CASSPGQGLYNEQFF
CDR3nt: TGTGCCAGCAGTCCGGGACAGGGCCTGTACAATGAGCAGTTCTTC
j_gene: TRBJ2-1
v_gene: TRBV11-3
abundance: once
d_gene: TRBD1

CDR3aa: CASSARLAGGVDTQYF
CDR3nt: TGTGCCAGCAGTGCACGACTAGCGGGAGGTGTGGATACGCAGTATTTT
j_gene: TRBJ2-3
v_gene: TRBV6-1
abundance: .
d_gene: TRBD2

CDR3aa: CASRETSGLGTQYF
CDR3nt: TGCGCCAGCAGGGAGACTAGCGGCCTCGGGACCCAGTACTTC
j_gene: TRBJ2-5
v_gene: TRBV5-1
abundance: .
d_gene: TRBD2

CDR3aa: CASSPRDNPYNEQFF
CDR3nt: TGTGCCAGCAGCCCCCGGGACAACCCCTACAATGAGCAGTTCTTC
j_gene: TRBJ2-1
v_gene: TRBV13
abundance: .
d_gene: .

CDR3aa: CAISDDSRNEKLFF
CDR3nt: TGTGCCATCAGTGATGACTCCCGTAATGAAAAACTGTTTTTT
j_gene: TRBJ1-4
v_gene: TRBV10-3
abundance: .
d_gene: .

CDR3aa: CASSLEVWREGRDGELFF
CDR3nt: TGTGCCAGCAGCTTAGAGGTCTGGCGGGAGGGTCGAGACGGGGAGCTGTTTTTT
j_gene: TRBJ2-2
v_gene: TRBV7-2
abundance: few
d_gene: TRBD2

CDR3aa: CASSPRSGRNSYEQYF
CDR3nt: TGTGCCAGCAGCCCCAGGTCCGGGAGGAACTCCTACGAGCAGTACTTC
j_gene: TRBJ2-7
v_gene: TRBV11-3
abundance: .
d_gene: TRBD2

CDR3aa: CASSALGGASTDTQYF
CDR3nt: TGTGCCAGCAGCGCCCTGGGGGGGGCGAGCACAGATACGCAGTATTTT
j_gene: TRBJ2-3
v_gene: TRBV9
abundance: .
d_gene: .

CDR3aa: CASSYGYQETQYF
CDR3nt: TGTGCCAGCAGTTACGGGTACCAAGAGACCCAGTACTTC
j_gene: TRBJ2-5
v_gene: TRBV6-5
abundance: once
d_gene: .

CDR3aa: CASSFSPGNEQFF
CDR3nt: TGTGCCAGCAGCTTCAGTCCGGGGAATGAGCAGTTCTTC
j_gene: TRBJ2-1
v_gene: TRBV7-3
abundance: .
d_gene: .

CDR3aa: CASSWLGSSTDTQYF
CDR3nt: TGTGCCAGCAGTTGGCTCGGCTCTAGCACAGATACGCAGTATTTT
j_gene: TRBJ2-3
v_gene: TRBV28
abundance: .
d_gene: .

CDR3aa: CASSWDSPNEKLFF
CDR3nt: TGTGCCAGCAGTTGGGACAGCCCAAATGAAAAACTGTTTTTT
j_gene: TRBJ1-4
v_gene: TRBV2
abundance: .
d_gene: TRBD1

CDR3aa: CASSDHQAGPSIDEQFF
CDR3nt: TGTGCCAGCAGCGATCACCAAGCAGGGCCGAGTATCGATGAGCAGTTCTTC
j_gene: TRBJ2-1
v_gene: TRBV11-2
abundance: .
d_gene: .

CDR3aa: CASSWGRYEETQYF
CDR3nt: TGTGCCAGCAGCTGGGGGAGATATGAAGAGACCCAGTACTTC
j_gene: TRBJ2-5
v_gene: TRBV5-4
abundance: .
d_gene: .

CDR3aa: CASRVDRGGLSEAFF
CDR3nt: TGTGCCAGCAGGGTGGATAGGGGGGGGCTCTCTGAAGCTTTCTTT
j_gene: TRBJ1-1
v_gene: TRBV6-5
abundance: .
d_gene: .

CDR3aa: CASGSGGSGYEQYF
CDR3nt: TGTGCCAGTGGCTCGGGCGGGAGCGGCTACGAGCAGTACTTC
j_gene: TRBJ2-7
v_gene: TRBV13
abundance: .
d_gene: TRBD2

CDR3aa: CASSIQWRSGWGTEAFF
CDR3nt: TGTGCCAGTAGTATTCAATGGAGGTCGGGGTGGGGCACTGAAGCTTTCTTT
j_gene: TRBJ1-1
v_gene: TRBV19
abundance: .
d_gene: .

CDR3aa: CASSLQGVGETQYF
CDR3nt: TGTGCCAGCAGCTTGCAGGGGGTAGGAGAGACCCAGTACTTC
j_gene: TRBJ2-5
v_gene: TRBV5-4
abundance: .
d_gene: TRBD1

CDR3aa: CASSPDNEQFF
CDR3nt: TGTGCCAGCAGTCCCGACAATGAGCAGTTCTTC
j_gene: TRBJ2-1
v_gene: TRBV6-6
abundance: .
d_gene: .

CDR3aa: CAISSTGAYGYTF
CDR3nt: TGTGCCATCAGTAGTACAGGGGCCTATGGCTACACCTTC
j_gene: TRBJ1-2
v_gene: TRBV10-3
abundance: few
d_gene: TRBD1

CDR3aa: CASSVLAGGTQYF
CDR3nt: TGTGCCAGCAGTGTTTTAGCGGGGGGGACGCAGTATTTT
j_gene: TRBJ2-3
v_gene: TRBV6-4
abundance: .
d_gene: TRBD2